This entry describes one T cell receptor (beta chain). There is no known antigen for this receptor. Base qualities are not provided; no much larger clone lies one nucleotide away. These data originate in a study of post-analysis software for immune sequencing data (dated by TCRdb to 2013 to 2016). A note on the overall study: The recorded disease courses included relapsing-remitting, secondary progressive and progressive-relapsing multiple sclerosis, and some patients had no subtype annotation. The patient repertoires were set against ten to eleven previously published healthy control repertoires from donors whose ages ranged from 6 to 25 years. A subset of samples was prepared in parallel using single-end sample barcoding, then pooled and co-amplified after Illumina adapter ligation.

TCR beta repertoires were profiled from peripheral blood of over 10 young patients with multiple sclerosis to demonstrate the VDJtools post-analysis software. The patients with multiple sclerosis were children and adolescents between roughly 6 and 15 years of age. Preparation of the library involved PCR. The sequencer was an Illumina HiSeq 2500. Unique molecular identifiers were incorporated into TCR beta cDNA libraries to reduce PCR and sequencing biases. Approximately 500,000 cDNA molecules were obtained for every 1 to 10 million input T cells, so each molecule roughly corresponded to one T cell. The patient libraries were prepared and sequenced using the same protocol as the earlier healthy control dataset. Samples belonging to the same batch were prepared together, multiplexed and sequenced on a shared HiSeq lane. In the authors' own workflow: MIGEC handled the raw barcoded reads, throwing out single-read molecular identifier groups before consensus assembly and CDR3 extraction. Clonotype tables were post-analysed with VDJtools, and diversity was normalized by down-sampling all datasets to the smallest sample size. To correct batch-related cross-sample contamination, repertoire overlap clustering matched CDR3 amino acid sequences but not nucleotide sequences. The public reads were reanalyzed by TCRdb: fastp trimming at Q25, MiXCR alignment, in-frame beta chains only. Each entry is one CDR3 protein sequence, shown with its most common DNA and genes. TCRdb, rather than the study authors, made the V and J calls. The sample contains some 890,000 distinct CDR3 sequences, under 70% of them found a single time. The ten largest clones take up roughly 4.4% of the sample.

Paper-wide results and their limitations: Direct clustering with F measure revealed strong co-clustering of samples prepared in the same batch, which led to a batch-effect correction. The control group was slightly older than the multiple sclerosis patient group. Multiple sclerosis patients had significantly lower normalized Chao1 diversity than controls, a result that suggests substantial peripheral T-cell clonal expansion.

The receptor was derived from a girl aged 10 to 17 with multiple sclerosis. Specimen: blood.

The nucleotide sequence reads as follows: TGTGCCATCAGTGAGTTAGCGGGAGGCCGACTTAACAATGAGCAGTTCTTC. Its amino acids are CAISELAGGRLNNEQFF. Recombination linked TRBV10-3 to TRBJ2-1, and 10 bases in between align with TRBD2. V loses 1 base at its end and J loses 5 bases; junction bases beyond the gene matches: 8. The germline V gene sets CDR1 to ENHRY and CDR2 to SYGVKD. Measured from the cysteine to the phenylalanine, the CDR3 is 17 residues long. Kept here is only the CDR3 DNA, which spans 51 bases and is read in frame from base 1.